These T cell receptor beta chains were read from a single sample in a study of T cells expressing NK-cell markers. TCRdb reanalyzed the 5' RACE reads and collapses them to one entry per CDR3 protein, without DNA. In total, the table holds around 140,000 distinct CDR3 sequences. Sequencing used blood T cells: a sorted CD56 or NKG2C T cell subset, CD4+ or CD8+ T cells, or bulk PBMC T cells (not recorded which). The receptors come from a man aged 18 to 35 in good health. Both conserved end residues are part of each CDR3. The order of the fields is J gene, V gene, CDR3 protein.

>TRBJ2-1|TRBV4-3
CASTESDRGNHEQFF
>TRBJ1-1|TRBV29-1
CSAKTERGAFF
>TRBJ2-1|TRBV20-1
CSAREDSGNNEQFF
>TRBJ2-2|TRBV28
CASSLVRQGTPKSNTGELFF
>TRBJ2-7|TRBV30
CAWSVRWDEQYF
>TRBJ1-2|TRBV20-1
CSARDFAGDYGYTF
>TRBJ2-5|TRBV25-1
CASSLTQHQETQYF
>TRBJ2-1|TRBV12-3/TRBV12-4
CASSPVARDRYNEQFF
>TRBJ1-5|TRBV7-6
CASSFSDRLQPQHF
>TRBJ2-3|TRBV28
CASSHQAATDTQYF
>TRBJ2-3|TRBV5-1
CASSLEASGTDTQYF
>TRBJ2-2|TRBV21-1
CASSKPSGSVGELFF
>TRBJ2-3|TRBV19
CASSSAGTFTDTQYF
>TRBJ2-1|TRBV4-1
CASSQDLGLGYNEQFF
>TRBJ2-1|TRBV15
CATSGAWLGRGDEQFF